The 27 T cell receptor beta chains reported below all come from one sample, sequenced in a study of cytomegalovirus exposure and HLA in healthy donors (dated by TCRdb to the late 2010s). The library was made by the immunoSEQ multiplex PCR assay. For the multiplex PCR, a mixture combining 60 forward primers for TCR Vbeta segments and 13 reverse primers for TCR Jbeta segments was used. The table was pulled from immuneACCESS by TCRdb, which kept in-frame rearrangements only. Such tables lose some clones; where checked, under half of the loss comes from unresolved V genes, and the rest has no known cause. This sample has 120,000 or so clones in its table, and 82% of those were observed once. 10% to 12% of the sample lies in the top ten. The sequenced material came from PBMCs. The receptors originated from a male donor in good health and CMV-seropositive.

Of note for this clone: At one boundary the junction diverges from the germline segment, which might be a read error. This specimen includes other DNA sequences encoding the same CDR3. This chain joins TRBV19 and TRBJ1-2, with 10 bases lining up with TRBD1. CDR3 size: 13 residues. Germline V gene sequence: CDR1 LNHDA, CDR2 SQIVND (reference sequence). The CDR3: CASSWDRGYGYTF. The CDR3 DNA reads as TGCGCCAGTAGTTGGGACAGGGGCTATGGCTACACCTTC. Based on the CDR3 plus reference TRBV19 and TRBJ1-2, the full variable domain is DGGITQSPKYLFRKEGQNVTLSCEQNLNHDAMYWYRQDPGQGLRLIYYSQIVNDFQKGDIAEGYSVSREKKESFPLTVTSAQKNPTAFYLCASSWDRGYGYTFGSGTRLTVV.

This clone was seen only a few times. The V call is TRBV20-1, the J call TRBJ1-1, with a possible D match to TRBD1 (5 bases). Germline CDR1 is DFQATT and CDR2 is SNEGSKA (reference sequence). V lost 1 base to trimming and J lost 11 bases, with 11 bases between them. CDR3 length equals 11 residues. The CDR3: CSARAGELAFF. CDR3 nucleotide sequence: TGCAGTGCTAGAGCGGGGGAATTGGCTTTCTTT.

The V call is TRBV30, the J call TRBJ1-5; 8 bases are shared with TRBD1. The germline V gene encodes CDR1 GTSNPN and CDR2 SVGIG (reference sequence). V trimming: 1 base; J trimming: 7 bases; junction bases outside the gene matches: 3. The CDR3 loop spans 13 amino acids. CDR3 in amino acids: CAWSDDRGQPQHF. CDR3 in DNA: TGTGCCTGGAGTGACGACAGGGGCCAGCCCCAGCATTTT.

The V call is TRBV6-5, the J call TRBJ1-2; D may be TRBD1 (6 bases). V was shortened by 4 bases and J by 8 bases, with 14 bases between the two germline ends. Germline CDR1 and CDR2: MNHEY and SVGAGI. CDR3 length: 13 amino acids. The CDR3 sequence: CASSLAEGEGYTF. CDR3 DNA sequence: TGTGCCAGCAGTTTAGCAGAGGGGGAAGGCTACACCTTC.

This clone was counted only a few times. This chain links TRBV19 with TRBJ2-2, with a possible D match to TRBD2 (6 bases). The CDR3 runs 14 residues. Between the trimmed V and J ends, which lost 10 bases and 7 bases, there was a span of 19 bases. CDR1 and CDR2 (germline): LNHDA, SQIVND (reference sequence). This CDR3 is CATYPGGAGGELFF. DNA for the CDR3: TGTGCCACTTATCCCGGGGGTGCGGGCGGGGAGCTGTTTTTT.

This clone was counted between two and nine times. In DNA form, the CDR3 reads TGTGCCAGTAGTCCGGGGACAGCCAGGGTGGGAGATACGCAGTATTTT. Amino acid sequence: CASSPGTARVGDTQYF. The chain recombines TRBV19 with TRBJ2-3; 7 bases match TRBD1. The CDR3 loop spans 16 amino acids. V dropped 5 bases and J dropped 5; count of bases not matched to a gene: 13. Germline CDR1 reads LNHDA; CDR2 reads SQIVND (reference sequence).

V usage is TRBV28 and J usage is TRBJ1-4, with D possibly matching TRBD1 (6 bases). Trimming stripped 3 bases from V and 4 bases from J, with 12 bases between. From germline, CDR1 is MDHEN and CDR2 SYDVKM. This CDR3 has 15 residues. The CDR3, as DNA: TGTGCCAGCAGTTTCCTAGGGGGTGATAATGAAAAACTGTTTTTT. As protein: CASSFLGGDNEKLFF.

The rearrangement uses TRBV18 and TRBJ1-3; TRBD1 aligns across 7 bases. The CDR3 extends over 14 amino acids. Per the germline V gene, CDR1 is KGHSH and CDR2 is LQKENI. The V gene end was trimmed by 3 bases and the J gene end by 1 base; junction bases not matched to a gene: 0. The CDR3 sequence is CASSPGQSGNTIYF. The DNA of the CDR3 is TGTGCCAGCTCACCGGGACAGTCTGGAAACACCATATATTTT. Supplemented by reference TRBV18 and TRBJ1-3, the full variable domain reads NAGVMQNPRHLVRRRGQEARLRCSPMKGHSHVYWYRQLPEEGLKFMVYLQKENIIDESGMPKERFSAEFPKEGPSILRIQQVVRGDSAAYFCASSPGQSGNTIYFGEGSWLTVV.

The chain couples TRBV7-2 to TRBJ1-2, with 11 bases lining up with TRBD1. J lost 9 bases, V lost 5 bases, and 8 bases had no gene match. Germline lookup yields CDR1 SGHTA and CDR2 FQGNSA. This CDR3 spans 14 amino acids. In DNA, the CDR3 is TGTGCCAGCAGCAGGGACAGGGGGGAAAGTCGCTACACCTTC. Encoded protein: CASSRDRGESRYTF.

This rearrangement joins TRBV11-2 to TRBJ2-5; the match to TRBD2 covers 9 bases. Trimming took 2 bases from V and 5 from J; bases not matched to a gene: 6. Germline V gene data show CDR1 as SGHAT and CDR2 as FQNNGV. The CDR3 loop spans 15 amino acids. The CDR3 DNA follows: TGTGCCAGCAGCTTAAGCGGGAGGATGTGGGAGACCCAGTACTTC. It encodes CASSLSGRMWETQYF.

V is TRBV5-4 and J is TRBJ2-2; D is unresolved. Germline assignment: CDR1 SGHNT and CDR2 YYREEE (reference sequence). V was cut by 0 bases and J by 0 bases, with 9 bases left in between. CDR3 size: 16 residues. The DNA of the CDR3 is TGTGCCAGCAGCTTGGCCGGAGCCGCGAACACCGGGGAGCTGTTTTTT. This codes for CASSLAGAANTGELFF.

V is TRBV5-1 and J is TRBJ2-3; D unclear. V shed 0 bases and J shed 5 bases, with 10 bases lying between them. Germline V gives CDR1 SGHRS, CDR2 YFSETQ. The CDR3 totals 14 residues. The CDR3 DNA sequence: TGCGCCAGCAGCTTGGCCTCGCAGGAAGATACGCAGTATTTT. Encoded protein: CASSLASQEDTQYF.

The genes are TRBV2 and TRBJ2-2, with a tentative D call TRBD2 (6 bases). The CDR3 is 13 amino acids. Germline CDR1 and CDR2: SNHLY and FYNNEI. Trimming took 7 bases from V and 8 from J, leaving 14 bases between them. This chain's CDR3 is CASIGWEVGELFF. CDR3 coding DNA: TGTGCCAGCATAGGCTGGGAGGTGGGGGAGCTGTTTTTT. Filled out from reference TRBV2 and TRBJ2-2, the complete variable domain reads EPEVTQTPSHQVTQMGQEVILRCVPISNHLYFYWYRQILGQKVEFLVSFYNNEISEKSEIFDDQFSVERPDGSNFTLKIRSTKLEDSAMYFCASIGWEVGELFFGEGSRLTVL.

This chain uses TRBV27 with TRBJ1-5, with a possible D match to TRBD1 (6 bases). This CDR3 region has 14 residues. Trimming removed 4 bases at V and 9 bases at J, with 16 bases between. Germline loops: CDR1 MNHEY, CDR2 SMNVEV (reference sequence). The CDR3 reads CASSYWKQGAPQHF. The CDR3 DNA is TGTGCCAGCAGTTACTGGAAACAGGGCGCGCCCCAGCATTTT.

V and J are TRBV30 and TRBJ1-1; perhaps TRBD1 as D (6 bases). V dropped 5 bases and J dropped 7 bases, with 17 bases sitting between them. Germline values: CDR1 GTSNPN, CDR2 SVGIG (reference sequence). This CDR3 is built from 13 residues. The CDR3 loop reads CAWDEGQFFEAFF. The DNA of the CDR3 is TGTGCCTGGGACGAAGGACAGTTTTTTGAAGCTTTCTTT.

The chain recombines TRBV5-1 with TRBJ2-7; 10 bases line up with TRBD1. Trimming cost V 3 bases and J 3 bases; bases outside gene matches: 6. This CDR3 is 15 amino acids long. Germline assignment: CDR1 SGHRS and CDR2 YFSETQ. DNA of the CDR3: TGCGCCAGCAGCTCCGGACAGGGGGAGATCTACGAGCAGTACTTC. This translates into CASSSGQGEIYEQYF.

This clone was detected once. The rearrangement joins TRBV27 to TRBJ1-5; no clear D. The CDR3 spans 11 residues. From germline, CDR1 is MNHEY and CDR2 SMNVEV (reference sequence). V was shortened by 6 bases and J by 16 bases, with 16 bases between the two germline ends. The CDR3 nucleotides read TGTGCCAGCAGCGGGAATGGTCCCGAACATTTT. It yields the protein CASSGNGPEHF.

The chain employs TRBV5-6 and TRBJ2-3, with D possibly matching TRBD1 (5 bases). This CDR3 region has 14 residues. Germline values: CDR1 SGHDT, CDR2 YYEEEE. Trimming took off 4 bases at V and 1 base at J, with 10 bases between the two ends. CDR3 nucleotides: TGTGCCAGCAGCCTAGGGGCCCGCACAGATACGCAGTATTTT. This codes for CASSLGARTDTQYF. Based on the CDR3 plus reference TRBV5-6 and TRBJ2-3, the full variable domain is DAGVTQSPTHLIKTRGQQVTLRCSPKSGHDTVSWYQQALGQGPQFIFQYYEEEERQRGNFPDRFSGHQFPNYSSELNVNALLLGDSALYLCASSLGARTDTQYFGPGTRLTVL.

V is TRBV6-5 and J is TRBJ1-3; D uncertain. Per germline, CDR1 MNHEY and CDR2 SVGAGI. The CDR3 runs 11 residues. Between the trimmed V and J ends, which lost 6 bases and 4 bases, there was a span of 4 bases. The DNA of the CDR3 is TGTGCCAGCAGCCAGGGAAACACCATATATTTT. This encodes CASSQGNTIYF.

The chain recombines TRBV30 with TRBJ1-4, with D maybe TRBD1 (6 bases). Between the trimmed V and J ends, which lost 5 bases and 3 bases, there was a span of 10 bases. The CDR3 loop spans 13 amino acids. Germline CDR1 and CDR2: GTSNPN and SVGIG (reference sequence). The CDR3 loop reads CAWDDRSNEKLFF. For the CDR3, the DNA is TGTGCCTGGGATGACAGGTCTAATGAAAAACTGTTTTTT.

CDR3: CASSSPRGGTGSSYEQYF. The CDR3 region has the DNA TGTGCCAGCAGCTCCCCCCGTGGGGGGACAGGTTCTTCCTACGAGCAGTACTTC. The chain recombines TRBV7-2 with TRBJ2-7; 8 nucleotides agree with TRBD1. The V gene's germline CDR1 is SGHTA and CDR2 FQGNSA. CDR3 length: 18 residues. V lost 4 bases to trimming and J lost 1 base; unmatched junction nucleotides: 15. The full variable domain, completed using reference TRBV7-2 and TRBJ2-7, is GAGVSQSPSNKVTEKGKDVELRCDPISGHTALYWYRQSLGQGLEFLIYFQGNSAPDKSGLPSDRFSAERTGGSVSTLTIQRTQQEDSAVYLCASSSPRGGTGSSYEQYFGPGTRLTVT.

This chain connects TRBV6-5 to TRBJ2-2; TRBD1 matches at 9 bases. CDR1 is MNHEY and CDR2 is SVGAGI in the germline V gene. Losses at the gene ends were 5 bases for V and 7 bases for J; bases not matched to a gene: 5. This CDR3 region has 14 residues. The CDR3 DNA sequence: TGTGCCAGCAGTAGGGACAGGGTTAGCGGGGAGCTGTTTTTT. Translation gives CASSRDRVSGELFF.

V and J are TRBV4-3 and TRBJ2-7; no firm D call. Germline V gene data show CDR1 as LGHNA and CDR2 as YSLEER. The length of the CDR3 is 13 residues. The V and J ends lost 3 bases and 2 bases respectively, with 8 bases between them. The CDR3 DNA sequence: TGCGCCAGCAGCCAGGGCAGCACCTACGAGCAGTACTTC. Amino acid sequence: CASSQGSTYEQYF.

This chain uses TRBV14 with TRBJ2-6; no clear D. Per germline, CDR1 SGHDN and CDR2 FVKESK. V was shortened by 6 bases and J by 1 base, with 4 bases between the two germline ends. This CDR3 has 13 amino acids. CDR3 bases: TGTGCCAGCAGTGTATCTGGGGCCAACGTCCTGACTTTC. It codes for CASSVSGANVLTF.

The V gene is TRBV7-2, the J gene TRBJ2-1, with TRBD2 as a possible D gene (6 bases). Germline CDR1 SGHTA, CDR2 FQGNSA. This CDR3 region has 13 residues. The V gene lost 4 bases and the J gene lost 8 bases, with 12 bases spanning the gap. CDR3 coding DNA: TGTGCCAGCAGCTCGGACTATCGGGATGAGCAGTTCTTC. Translating it yields CASSSDYRDEQFF.

The CDR3 bases are TGTGCCAGCAGCTCTAGGGGTCCCGGGGAGCTGTTTTTT. It yields the protein CASSSRGPGELFF. The chain links TRBV7-2 to TRBJ2-2, with D perhaps matching TRBD1 (5 bases). The CDR3 has 13 residues. V was clipped by 4 bases and J by 6 bases, with 9 bases between them. Germline V lookup: CDR1 SGHTA, CDR2 FQGNSA. The whole variable domain, filled in from reference TRBV7-2 and TRBJ2-2, reads GAGVSQSPSNKVTEKGKDVELRCDPISGHTALYWYRQSLGQGLEFLIYFQGNSAPDKSGLPSDRFSAERTGGSVSTLTIQRTQQEDSAVYLCASSSRGPGELFFGEGSRLTVL.

The V call is TRBV5-6, the J call TRBJ1-2; unclear D gene. Trimming removed 4 bases from V and 8 bases from J, with 21 bases in between. CDR1 and CDR2 from the germline V gene are SGHDT and YYEEEE. This CDR3 spans 15 amino acids. The CDR3 DNA reads as TGTGCCAGCAGCGCGGAGGTCGTTTGGGGATACGGCTACACCTTC. Its protein is CASSAEVVWGYGYTF.